This entry is about one TCR beta chain. The sample holds many counts of this clonotype. It has no known antigen specificity. No base-level quality is on record; no much larger clone is a single base apart. The ophthalmopathy patients had moderately to severely active disease, with a Clinical Activity Score of 3 or higher, a NOSPECS grade of 4 or higher, and a disease duration of less than 3 months. Patients with other autoimmune diseases, uncontrolled infections, pregnancy or lactation were excluded from the study. Diagnosis was based on clinical symptoms, serum thyroxine, TRAb, thyroid ultrasound and orbital computed tomography. Using Ficoll-Paque density gradient centrifugation, PBMCs were isolated from 9 to 10 ml of fresh peripheral blood. Total RNA was extracted using Trizol reagent, and RNA quality was checked on an Agilent 2100 Bioanalyzer. For repertoire sequencing, TCR beta CDR3 regions were amplified from RNA transcripts. The first round was an RT-PCR using HTBI primers with the Qiagen OneStep RT-PCR kit, and this first round was followed by a second-round multiplex PCR, then size selection and purification. The libraries underwent paired-end sequencing with 100 bp reads on an Illumina HiSeq2000. The study's processing was this. SOAPnuke was used to process the reads, throwing out any read that had adapters, had uncalled bases, had a mean Phred below 15, or lacked an exact constant-primer or identifier match. High-quality paired reads were merged with COPE v1.2.5. Each unique nucleotide sequence was treated as a clonotype, and MiTCR v1.1 was used to align the clonotypes to the IMGT TRB V, D and J references. Analysis was restricted to V-J combinations with a frequency above 0.0001, which covered approximately 99% of repertoires. For each V-J combination, a TCR clonal expansion and chaos score was defined as the ratio of F50 clonal expansion to chaos observed in the TCRdist matrix. Welch's t-statistics and random forest were used to reduce the features to approximately 13 V-J combinations, which were then used as input to a naive Bayes classifier. The Morisita-Horn index was used to measure how similar the thyroid and blood repertoires were. TCRdb handled the public reads itself, with Q25 trimming in fastp and clone calling in MiXCR, and kept productive beta chains. Each CDR3 protein gets just one entry, which takes the most common genes and DNA from the rows behind it. Clone size and V and J calls follow TCRdb, not the original study. The sample table lists roughly 160,000 distinct CDR3 sequences, less than 45% of them with a count of one. About 6% of the sample is held by the ten biggest clonotypes.

Sequences LNHNV (CDR1) and YYDKDF (CDR2) are obtained from the germline V gene (reference sequence). V sheds 3 bases and J sheds 0 bases, leaving 8 bases between their ends. Reading from cysteine to phenylalanine, the CDR3 counts 14 amino acids. The entry retains the CDR3 DNA only, 42 bases that are in frame from base 1. The entry originates in a study of Graves' ophthalmopathy and Graves' hyperthyroidism (dated by TCRdb to the late 2010s). The study in broad terms: Peripheral blood was collected before any treatment was given, at the time of initial diagnosis. The study used TCR beta repertoire signatures to distinguish Graves' ophthalmopathy from Graves' hyperthyroidism and to predict progression to ophthalmopathy. In total, 135 blood samples were TCR-sequenced: approximately 42 ophthalmopathy, some 72 hyperthyroidism and some 17 hyperthyroidism-to-ophthalmopathy patients. To explore V-J signatures that separate ophthalmopathy from hyperthyroidism, a discovery set of about a hundred patients was enrolled, consisting of more than 40 with ophthalmopathy and some 59 with stable hyperthyroidism. For independent validation, a separate cohort was made up of 18 hyperthyroidism patients plus 17 patients who later progressed from hyperthyroidism to ophthalmopathy. In more than five hyperthyroidism patients, T-cell repertoires of thyroid tissue and blood were compared. After sampling, hyperthyroidism patients received methimazole starting at 30 mg daily, and ophthalmopathy patients received high-dose intravenous methylprednisolone. The roughly 90 discovery patients were divided at random into training and test sets in a 7:3 ratio.

Findings and caveats that apply to the study as a whole: Ophthalmopathy was separated from stable hyperthyroidism by the 13-signature model with around 89% sensitivity and roughly 82% specificity in cross-validation and with 80%/75% in the test set. In validation, the model predicted ophthalmopathy progression with roughly 68% sensitivity and 72% to 80% specificity; some 13 predicted patients were CT-confirmed with GO in a median of 6.5 months. Most of the expanded thyroid clonotypes with a frequency above 0.001 were also detected in blood, and it was suggested that the thyroid immune response may be reflected by blood repertoires. Sample size was not statistically predetermined, and group allocation was not concealed from the investigators.

Sequencing used peripheral blood. This sequence originates from a woman in her 40s with Graves' ophthalmopathy. Donor details come from another sample of the same person, matched by shared clones. The V gene is TRBV15 and the J gene is TRBJ1-1, with TRBD1 perhaps the D gene, on 6 matching bases. CDR3 region: CATSRDRVNTEAFF. The nucleotide sequence reads TGTGCCACCAGCAGGGACAGAGTGAACACTGAAGCTTTCTTT.